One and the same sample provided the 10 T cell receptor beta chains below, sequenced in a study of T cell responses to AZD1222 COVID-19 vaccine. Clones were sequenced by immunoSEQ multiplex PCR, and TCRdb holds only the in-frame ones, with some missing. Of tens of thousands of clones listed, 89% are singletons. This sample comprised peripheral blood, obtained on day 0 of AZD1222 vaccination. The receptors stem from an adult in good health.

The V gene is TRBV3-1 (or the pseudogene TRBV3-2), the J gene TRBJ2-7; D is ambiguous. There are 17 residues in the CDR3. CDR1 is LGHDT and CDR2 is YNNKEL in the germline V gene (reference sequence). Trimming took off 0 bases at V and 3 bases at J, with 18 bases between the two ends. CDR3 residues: CASSQDIGVPLIYEQYF. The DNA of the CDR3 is TGTGCCAGCAGCCAAGATATTGGGGTCCCCTTAATCTACGAGCAGTACTTC.

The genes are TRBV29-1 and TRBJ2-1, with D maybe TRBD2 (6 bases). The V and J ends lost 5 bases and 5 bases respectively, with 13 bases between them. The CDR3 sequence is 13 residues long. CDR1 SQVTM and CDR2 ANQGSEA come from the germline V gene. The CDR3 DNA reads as TGCAGCGTTCGGGCTAGCGCGAACAATGAGCAGTTCTTC. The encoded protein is CSVRASANNEQFF.

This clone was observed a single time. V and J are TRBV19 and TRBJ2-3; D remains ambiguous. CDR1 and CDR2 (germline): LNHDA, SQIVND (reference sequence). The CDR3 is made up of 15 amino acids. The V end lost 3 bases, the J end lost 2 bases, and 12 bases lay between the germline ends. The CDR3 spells CASSMLGKVTDTQYF. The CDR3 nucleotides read TGTGCCAGTAGTATGCTGGGGAAGGTCACAGATACGCAGTATTTT.

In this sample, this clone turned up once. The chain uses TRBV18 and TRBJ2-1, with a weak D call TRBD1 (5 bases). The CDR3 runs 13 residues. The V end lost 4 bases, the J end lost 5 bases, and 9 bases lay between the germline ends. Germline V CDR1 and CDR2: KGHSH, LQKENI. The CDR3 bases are TGTGCCAGCTCACAAGACAGTAACAATGAGCAGTTCTTC. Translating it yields CASSQDSNNEQFF.

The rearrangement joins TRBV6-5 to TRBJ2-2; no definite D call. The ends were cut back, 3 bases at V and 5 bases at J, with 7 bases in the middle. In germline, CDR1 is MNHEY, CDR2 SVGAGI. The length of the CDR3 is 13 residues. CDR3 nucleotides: TGTGCCAGCAGTTATACCCCGACCGGGGAGCTGTTTTTT. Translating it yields CASSYTPTGELFF.

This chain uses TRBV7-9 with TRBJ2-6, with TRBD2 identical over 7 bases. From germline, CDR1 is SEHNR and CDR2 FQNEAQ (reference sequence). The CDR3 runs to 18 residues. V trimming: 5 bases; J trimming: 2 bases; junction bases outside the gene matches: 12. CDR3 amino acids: CASSPQPWEGAGANVLTF. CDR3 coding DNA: TGTGCCAGCAGCCCCCAACCCTGGGAGGGTGCTGGGGCCAACGTCCTGACTTTC.

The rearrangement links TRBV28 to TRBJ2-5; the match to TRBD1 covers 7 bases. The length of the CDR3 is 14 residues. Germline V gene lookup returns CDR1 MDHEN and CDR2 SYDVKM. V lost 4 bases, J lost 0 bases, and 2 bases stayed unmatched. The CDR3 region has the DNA TGTGCCAGCAGTTCGGGACAGAACCAAGAGACCCAGTACTTC. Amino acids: CASSSGQNQETQYF.

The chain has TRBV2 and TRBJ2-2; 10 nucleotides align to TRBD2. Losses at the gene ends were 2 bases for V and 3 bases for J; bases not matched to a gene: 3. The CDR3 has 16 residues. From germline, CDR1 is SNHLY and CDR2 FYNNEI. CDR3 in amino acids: CASSEFLAGDTGELFF. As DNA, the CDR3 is TGTGCCAGCAGTGAATTCCTAGCGGGAGACACCGGGGAGCTGTTTTTT.

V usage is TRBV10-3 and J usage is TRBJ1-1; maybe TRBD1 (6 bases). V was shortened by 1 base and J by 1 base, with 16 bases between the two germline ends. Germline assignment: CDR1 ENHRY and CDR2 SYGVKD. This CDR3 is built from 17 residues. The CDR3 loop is CAISEWLSGARNTEAFF. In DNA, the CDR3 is TGTGCCATCAGTGAGTGGTTGTCAGGGGCACGGAACACTGAAGCTTTCTTT.

CDR3 sequence (DNA): TGTGCCAGCAGTTTAAGTCGGGGGACTGGAAACACCATATATTTT. Translating it yields CASSLSRGTGNTIYF. The chain has TRBV27 and TRBJ1-3; possibly TRBD1 for D (5 bases). The CDR3 is made up of 15 amino acids. V lost 2 bases and J lost 2, with 10 bases in between. Germline CDR1 is MNHEY and CDR2 is SMNVEV (reference sequence).